This T cell receptor (beta chain) appears in the sequencing data of a study of blood T cell repertoires in COVID-19 (TCRdb year 2020). Broadly, across the study: Collaborator samples came from the United States, Italy and Spain and covered acute and convalescent phases of COVID-19. The dataset comprised deeply sampled blood TCRbeta repertoires from subjects exposed to, actively infected with, or recovered from COVID-19. The repertoires were released in a freely available public database intended as a resource for research on the immune response to SARS-CoV-2. The material from the prospective study consisted of cDNA or gDNA derived from T cells, B-cell-depleted T cells, or PBMCs. Where available, HLA class I and class II types were taken from metadata supplied by the sample provider and were not determined by assay-based typing. Nearly every sample came with metadata listing a de-identified subject ID, COVID-19 status, age in years and sex. The samples were drawn from two sources: the first 160 participants of the ongoing ImmuneRACE study, and 1,254 subjects contributed by 6 global collaborators. On the study overall, not on this receptor specifically: Clinical and demographic metadata were provided uncurated, with the amount varying by source and participant.

The immunoSEQ Assay, a bias-controlled multiplex PCR, was used to amplify TCRbeta CDR3 regions from genomic DNA. Per the source publication's procedure: The number of nucleated cells in each sample was estimated from the amplification of reference gene primers within the assay. To quantify the absolute abundance of each unique TCRbeta CDR3 rearrangement, sequence reads were collapsed and filtered. For each sample, productive Simpson clonality was calculated as the square root of Simpson's diversity index over productive rearrangements. TCRdb's version of the immuneACCESS table is confined to in-frame rearrangements and falls short of the full clone set. An unresolved V gene accounts for under half of the shortfall where checked; the remainder is of unknown origin. V and J calls and clone size are those listed in that table; D and trimming were worked out from the DNA. The sample table shows over 150,000 clones, and around four fifths are seen once. In total, the top ten clones hold approximately 19% of the sample.

A word on this clone: There is no known antigen for this receptor. Base qualities were left out, and no much larger clone turns up one base away.

Another Seattle source contributed samples from volunteer blood donors who had recovered from COVID-19. Whole blood was collected in K2EDTA tubes by collaborating institutions according to the institutions' own protocols. For TCRbeta analysis, collaborators shipped samples as frozen whole blood, isolated PBMCs, or DNA extracted from either of those sample types. The germline V gene specifies LGHNA as CDR1 and YSLEER as CDR2. V drops 0 bases and J drops 6 bases, leaving 10 bases in between. The CDR3 goes from the cysteine to the phenylalanine over 14 residues. Only the CDR3 region is kept as DNA, spanning 42 bases read in frame from base 1.

The TCR comes from a woman in her sixties or seventies who had recovered from COVID-19. Sequencing was done on a sample of peripheral blood. The chain joins TRBV4-3 to TRBJ2-3; the D gene identity is not certain. The bases read TGCGCCAGCAGCCAAGATGGGCGCGAGGATACGCAGTATTTT. Protein translation: CASSQDGREDTQYF.